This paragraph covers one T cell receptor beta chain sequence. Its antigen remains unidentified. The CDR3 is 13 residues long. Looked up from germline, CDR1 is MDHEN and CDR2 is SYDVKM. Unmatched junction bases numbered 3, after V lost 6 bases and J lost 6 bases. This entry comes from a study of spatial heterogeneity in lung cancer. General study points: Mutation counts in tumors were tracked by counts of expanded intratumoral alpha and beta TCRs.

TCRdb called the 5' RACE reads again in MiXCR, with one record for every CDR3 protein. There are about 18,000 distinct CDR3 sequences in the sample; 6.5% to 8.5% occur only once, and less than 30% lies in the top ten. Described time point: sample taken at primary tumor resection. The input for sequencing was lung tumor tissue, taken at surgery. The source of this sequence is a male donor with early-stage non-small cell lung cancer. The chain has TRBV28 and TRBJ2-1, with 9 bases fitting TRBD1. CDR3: CASSLQGANEQFF. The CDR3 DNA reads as TGTGCCAGCAGCTTACAGGGGGCCAATGAGCAGTTCTTC. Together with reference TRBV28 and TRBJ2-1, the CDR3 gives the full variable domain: DVKVTQSSRYLVKRTGEKVFLECVQDMDHENMFWYRQDPGLGLRLIYFSYDVKMKEKGDIPEGYSVSREKKERFSLILESASTNQTSMYLCASSLQGANEQFFGPGTRLTVL.